This T cell receptor (beta chain) was recorded in a study of cytotoxic CD8 clonotypes in ibrutinib-treated CLL. Findings and limits, study-wide: Treatment left the uncommon public clonotypes either contracted or stable in frequency.

V trimming: 4 bases; J trimming: 3 bases; junction bases outside the gene matches: 12. The CDR3 runs 17 residues. Germline values: CDR1 SGDLS, CDR2 YYNGEE. A word on this clone: Its antigen is not known.

Measured with immunoSEQ multiplex PCR; TCRdb has only the in-frame clones, and not every one. Of 90,000 to 95,000 clones detected, roughly four fifths appear once; the ten largest clones hold roughly 25%. The sample in question was PBMCs, obtained after 24 months of ibrutinib treatment. This chain connects TRBV9 to TRBJ2-5; 10 positions match TRBD2. The source of this sequence is a human donor with chronic lymphocytic leukemia. DNA for the CDR3: TGTGCCAGCAGCCTAATGCCGGCAGGACTAGCGGAAGAGACCCAGTACTTC. It yields the protein CASSLMPAGLAEETQYF. The full variable domain, its missing parts supplied by reference TRBV9 and TRBJ2-5, is DSGVTQTPKHLITATGQRVTLRCSPRSGDLSVYWYQQSLDQGLQFLIQYYNGEERAKGNILERFSAQQFPDLHSELNLSSLELGDSALYFCASSLMPAGLAEETQYFGPGTRLLVL.